This T cell receptor beta chain was profiled in a study of T cells in Graves' hyperthyroidism and ophthalmopathy. About the research overall: Peripheral blood sampling occurred at initial diagnosis, before any treatment. Study findings and constraints: Ophthalmopathy and stable hyperthyroidism were separated by a 13 V-J model.

Patients aged 18 to 65 had newly diagnosed hyperthyroidism lasting under 2 months. Diagnosis rested on symptoms, serum thyroxine and TRAb, thyroid ultrasound, and orbital computed tomography. From germline, CDR1 is MNHNY and CDR2 SVGAGI (reference sequence). The CDR3 totals 15 residues. With 2 bases removed from V and 6 bases from J, the gap between germline ends came to 11 bases. On this clonotype itself: What it binds is not known.

The TCR beta CDR3 regions underwent amplification using RNA transcripts as the source. The study used the HTBI primer set for a first-round RT-PCR of the TCR CDR3. In TCRdb, the multiplex PCR reads were re-called with MiXCR into one record per CDR3 protein. Among 550,000 to 850,000 distinct CDR3 sequences, under 20% were seen once, and the ten largest hold over 15%. Sequencing was performed on blood. The genes are TRBV6-6 and TRBJ1-6; TRBD1 might be the D (5 bases). The source of this sequence is a woman in her 50s with Graves' hyperthyroidism that later progressed to Graves' ophthalmopathy. The CDR3 DNA is TGTGCCAGCAGTTACGCGGGGGGTAGTAATTCACCCCTCCACTTT. This sequence encodes CASSYAGGSNSPLHF.